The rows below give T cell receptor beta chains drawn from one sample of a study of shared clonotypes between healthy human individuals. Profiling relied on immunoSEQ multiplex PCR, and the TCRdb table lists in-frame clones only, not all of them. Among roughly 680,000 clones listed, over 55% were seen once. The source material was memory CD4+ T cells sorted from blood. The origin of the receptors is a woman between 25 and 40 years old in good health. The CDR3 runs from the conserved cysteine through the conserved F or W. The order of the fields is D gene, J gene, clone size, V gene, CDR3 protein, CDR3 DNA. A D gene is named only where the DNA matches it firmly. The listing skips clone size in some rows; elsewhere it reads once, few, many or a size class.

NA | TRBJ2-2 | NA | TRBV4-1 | CASSQDLWPGTQNTGELFF | TGCGCCAGCAGCCAAGATTTGTGGCCGGGTACTCAGAACACCGGGGAGCTGTTTTTT
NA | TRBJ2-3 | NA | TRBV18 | CASSPSAPTDTQYF | TGTGCCAGCTCACCGTCAGCCCCCACAGATACGCAGTATTTT
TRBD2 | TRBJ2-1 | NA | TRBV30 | CAWSGPGLAEYNEQFF | TGTGCCTGGAGTGGACCGGGACTAGCGGAATACAATGAGCAGTTCTTC
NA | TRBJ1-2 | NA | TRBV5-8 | CASSLQSGNYGYTF | TGTGCCAGCAGCTTACAGTCAGGGAACTATGGCTACACCTTC
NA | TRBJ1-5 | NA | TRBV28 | CASNLGWKEQHF | TGTGCCAGCAACCTCGGGTGGAAGGAGCAGCATTTT
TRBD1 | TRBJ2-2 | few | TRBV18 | CASSIGQGGTGELFF | TGTGCCAGCTCAATCGGACAGGGTGGTACCGGGGAGCTGTTTTTT
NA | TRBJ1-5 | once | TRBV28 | CASSPPENQPQHF | TGTGCCAGCAGTCCCCCGGAGAATCAGCCCCAGCATTTT
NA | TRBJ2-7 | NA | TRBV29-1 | CSGRDWGNYEQYF | TGCAGCGGTCGGGACTGGGGGAACTACGAGCAGTACTTC
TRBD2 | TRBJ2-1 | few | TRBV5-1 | CASSPGTSGLEQFF | TGCGCCAGCAGCCCGGGGACTAGCGGTCTCGAGCAGTTCTTC
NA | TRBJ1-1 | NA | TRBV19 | CASSINGGTEAFF | TGTGCCAGTAGTATAAATGGGGGCACTGAAGCTTTCTTT
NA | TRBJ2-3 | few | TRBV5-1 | CASSLSGHSGDTQYF | TGCGCCAGCAGCTTGAGTGGACACAGTGGAGATACGCAGTATTTT
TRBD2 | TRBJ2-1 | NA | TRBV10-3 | CAISDGLAGYNEQFF | TGTGCCATCAGTGACGGACTAGCGGGATACAATGAGCAGTTCTTC
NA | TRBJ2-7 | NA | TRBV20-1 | CSAPRGYEQYF | TGCAGTGCTCCCCGGGGGTACGAGCAGTACTTC
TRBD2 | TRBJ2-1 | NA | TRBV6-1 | CASSEAASGAPYNEQFF | TGTGCCAGCAGTGAAGCGGCTAGCGGGGCCCCCTACAATGAGCAGTTCTTC
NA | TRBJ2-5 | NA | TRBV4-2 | CASSQGGPMEQYF | TGTGCCAGCAGCCAAGGGGGCCCTATGGAGCAGTACTTC
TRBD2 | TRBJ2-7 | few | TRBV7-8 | CASSRPSATSGTPYEQYF | TGTGCCAGCAGCCGACCCTCGGCGACTAGCGGCACCCCCTACGAGCAGTACTTC
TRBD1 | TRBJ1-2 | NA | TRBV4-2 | CASSQVGTGANYGYTF | TGTGCCAGCTCCCAAGTTGGGACAGGAGCTAACTATGGCTACACCTTC
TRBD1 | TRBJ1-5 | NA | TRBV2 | CASSSGTGGDQPQHF | TGTGCCAGCAGTTCCGGGACAGGGGGGGATCAGCCCCAGCATTTT
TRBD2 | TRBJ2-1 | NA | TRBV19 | CASSMTLGTGGPAYNEQFF | TGTGCCAGTAGTATGACCCTCGGGACGGGAGGGCCGGCCTACAATGAGCAGTTCTTC
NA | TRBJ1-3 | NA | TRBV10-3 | CAISEMADSGNTIYF | TGTGCCATCAGTGAGATGGCAGACTCTGGAAACACCATATATTTT
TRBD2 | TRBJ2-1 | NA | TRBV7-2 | CASSLWTTGTSYNEQFF | TGTGCCAGCAGCTTATGGACCACAGGGACTAGCTACAATGAGCAGTTCTTC
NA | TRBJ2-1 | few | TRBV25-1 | CASSNATEQFF | TGTGCCAGCAGTAACGCGACTGAGCAGTTCTTC
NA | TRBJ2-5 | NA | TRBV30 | CAWSLGETQYF | TGTGCCTGGAGCTTGGGTGAGACCCAGTACTTC
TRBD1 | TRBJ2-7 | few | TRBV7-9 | CASSHRTGGSYEQYF | TGTGCCAGCAGCCACCGGACAGGGGGTTCTTACGAGCAGTACTTC